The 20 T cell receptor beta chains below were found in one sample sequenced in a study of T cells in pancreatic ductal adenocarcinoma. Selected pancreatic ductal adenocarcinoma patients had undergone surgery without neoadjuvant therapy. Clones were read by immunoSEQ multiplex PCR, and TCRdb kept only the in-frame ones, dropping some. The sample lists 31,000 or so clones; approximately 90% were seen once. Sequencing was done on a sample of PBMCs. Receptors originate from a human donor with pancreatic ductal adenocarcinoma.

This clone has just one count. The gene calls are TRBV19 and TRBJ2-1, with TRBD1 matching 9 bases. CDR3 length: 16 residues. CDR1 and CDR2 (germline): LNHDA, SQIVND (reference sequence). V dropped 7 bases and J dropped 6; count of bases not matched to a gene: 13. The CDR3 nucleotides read TGTGCCAGTACGTCCGGACAGGGGTGGAAGGTCAATGAGCAGTTCTTC. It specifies CASTSGQGWKVNEQFF.

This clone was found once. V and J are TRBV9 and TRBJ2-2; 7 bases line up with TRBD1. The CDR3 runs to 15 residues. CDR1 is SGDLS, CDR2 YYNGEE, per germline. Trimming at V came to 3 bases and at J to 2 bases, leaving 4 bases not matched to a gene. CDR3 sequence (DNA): TGTGCCAGCAGCGAACGGACAGGTAACACCGGGGAGCTGTTTTTT. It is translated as CASSERTGNTGELFF.

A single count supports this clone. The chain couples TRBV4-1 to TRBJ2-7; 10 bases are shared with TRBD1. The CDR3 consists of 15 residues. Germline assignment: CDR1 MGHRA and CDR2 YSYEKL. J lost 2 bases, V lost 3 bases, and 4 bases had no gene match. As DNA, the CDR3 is TGCGCCAGCAGCCAGGCCGGGACAGGGGCCTACGAGCAGTACTTC. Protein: CASSQAGTGAYEQYF.

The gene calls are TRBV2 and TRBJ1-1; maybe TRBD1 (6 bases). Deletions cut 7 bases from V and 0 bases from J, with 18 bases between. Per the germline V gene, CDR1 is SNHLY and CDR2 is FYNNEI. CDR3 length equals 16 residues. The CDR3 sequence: CASIRTDSNMNTEAFF. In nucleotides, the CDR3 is TGTGCCAGCATTAGGACAGATAGTAACATGAACACTGAAGCTTTCTTT. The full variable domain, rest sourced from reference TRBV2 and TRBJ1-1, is EPEVTQTPSHQVTQMGQEVILRCVPISNHLYFYWYRQILGQKVEFLVSFYNNEISEKSEIFDDQFSVERPDGSNFTLKIRSTKLEDSAMYFCASIRTDSNMNTEAFFGQGTRLTVV.

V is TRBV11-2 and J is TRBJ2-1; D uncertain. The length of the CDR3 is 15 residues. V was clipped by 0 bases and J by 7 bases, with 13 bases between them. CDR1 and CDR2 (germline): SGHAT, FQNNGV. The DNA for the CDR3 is TGTGCCAGCAGCTTAGATGCACGCTGGAAGAATGAGCAGTTCTTC. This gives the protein CASSLDARWKNEQFF.

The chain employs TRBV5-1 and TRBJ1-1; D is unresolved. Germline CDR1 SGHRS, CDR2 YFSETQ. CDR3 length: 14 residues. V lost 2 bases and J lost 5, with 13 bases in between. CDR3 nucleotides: TGCGCCAGCAGCTTATCGACATTGGAGACTGAAGCTTTCTTT. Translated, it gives CASSLSTLETEAFF.

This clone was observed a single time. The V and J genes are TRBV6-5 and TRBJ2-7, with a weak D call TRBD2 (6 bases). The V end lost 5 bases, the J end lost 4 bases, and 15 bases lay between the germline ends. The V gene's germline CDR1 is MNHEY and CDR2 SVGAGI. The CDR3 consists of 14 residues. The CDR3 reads CASSHWGDQYEQYF. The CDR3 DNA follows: TGTGCCAGCAGTCATTGGGGGGACCAGTACGAGCAGTACTTC.

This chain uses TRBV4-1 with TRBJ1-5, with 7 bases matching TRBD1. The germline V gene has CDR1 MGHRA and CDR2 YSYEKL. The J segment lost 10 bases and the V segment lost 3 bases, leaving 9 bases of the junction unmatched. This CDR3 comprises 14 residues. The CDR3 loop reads CASSHSDRAVPQHF. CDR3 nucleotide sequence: TGCGCCAGCAGCCATTCTGACAGGGCTGTCCCCCAGCATTTT.

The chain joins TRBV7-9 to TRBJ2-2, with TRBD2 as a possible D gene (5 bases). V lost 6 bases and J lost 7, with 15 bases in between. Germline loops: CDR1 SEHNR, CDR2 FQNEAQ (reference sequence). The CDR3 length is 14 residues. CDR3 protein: CASRRGPGGGELFF. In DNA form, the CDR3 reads TGTGCCAGCAGGCGCGGCCCCGGAGGCGGGGAGCTGTTTTTT.

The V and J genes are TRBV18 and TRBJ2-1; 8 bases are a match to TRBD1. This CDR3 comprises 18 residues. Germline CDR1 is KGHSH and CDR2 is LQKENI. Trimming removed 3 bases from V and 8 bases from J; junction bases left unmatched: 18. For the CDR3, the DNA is TGTGCCAGCTCACCGGATAAATATAGGAGACAGGGGTTCGATGAGCAGTTCTTC. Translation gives CASSPDKYRRQGFDEQFF.

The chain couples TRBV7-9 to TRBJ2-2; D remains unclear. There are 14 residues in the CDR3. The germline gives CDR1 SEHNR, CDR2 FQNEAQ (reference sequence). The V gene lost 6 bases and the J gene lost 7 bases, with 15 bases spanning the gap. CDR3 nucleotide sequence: TGTGCCAGCAGTCCCCCGACCAGTGGCGGGGAGCTGTTTTTT. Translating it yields CASSPPTSGGELFF.

The DNA of the CDR3 is TGTGCCAGCACCACCGGGAACAATCAGCCCCAGCATTTT. Protein sequence: CASTTGNNQPQHF. This chain links TRBV28 with TRBJ1-5, with D unclear. The V end was cut by 7 bases, the J end by 3 bases, with 10 bases between. This CDR3 contains 13 residues. Germline values: CDR1 MDHEN, CDR2 SYDVKM.

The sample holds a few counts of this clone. The CDR3 protein is CASTEWGNTGELFF. CDR3 DNA: TGTGCCAGTACTGAGTGGGGGAACACCGGGGAGCTGTTTTTT. This chain links TRBV19 with TRBJ2-2; D not resolved. V lost 7 bases, J lost 1 base, and 10 bases lay in between. CDR3 length: 14 residues. Per germline, CDR1 LNHDA and CDR2 SQIVND (reference sequence).

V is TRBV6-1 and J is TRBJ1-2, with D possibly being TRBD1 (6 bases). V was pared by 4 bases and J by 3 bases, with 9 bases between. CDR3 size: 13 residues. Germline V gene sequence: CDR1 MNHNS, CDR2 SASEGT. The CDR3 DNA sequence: TGTGCCAGCAGTGCGGACAGTTACTATGGCTACACCTTC. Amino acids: CASSADSYYGYTF.

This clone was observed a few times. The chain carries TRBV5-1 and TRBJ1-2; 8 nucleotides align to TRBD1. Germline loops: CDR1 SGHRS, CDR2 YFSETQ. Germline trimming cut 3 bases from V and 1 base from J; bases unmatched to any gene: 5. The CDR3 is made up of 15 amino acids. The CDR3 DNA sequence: TGCGCCAGCAGCTCCCAGGGGGCGGGTAACTATGGCTACACCTTC. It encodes CASSSQGAGNYGYTF.

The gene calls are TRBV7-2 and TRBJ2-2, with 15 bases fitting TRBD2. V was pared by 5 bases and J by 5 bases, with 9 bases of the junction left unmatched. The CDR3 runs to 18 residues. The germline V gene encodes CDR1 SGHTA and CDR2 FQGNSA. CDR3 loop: CASSPGLAGGGYTGELFF. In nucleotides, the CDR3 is TGTGCCAGCAGCCCGGGACTAGCGGGAGGCGGATATACCGGGGAGCTGTTTTTT.

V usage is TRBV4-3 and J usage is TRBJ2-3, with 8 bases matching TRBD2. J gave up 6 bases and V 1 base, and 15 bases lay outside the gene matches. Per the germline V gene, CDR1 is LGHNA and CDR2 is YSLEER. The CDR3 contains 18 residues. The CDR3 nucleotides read TGCGCCAGCAGCCAAGTCCCGGGTCGGGGGGGGAGTTGGGATACGCAGTATTTT. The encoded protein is CASSQVPGRGGSWDTQYF.

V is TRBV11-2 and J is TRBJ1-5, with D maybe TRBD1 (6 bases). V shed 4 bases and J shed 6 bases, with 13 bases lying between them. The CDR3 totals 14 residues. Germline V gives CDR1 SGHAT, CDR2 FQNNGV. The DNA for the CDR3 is TGTGCCAGCAGCTCCCGAAGAGGGGGTCAGCCCCAGCATTTT. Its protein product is CASSSRRGGQPQHF.

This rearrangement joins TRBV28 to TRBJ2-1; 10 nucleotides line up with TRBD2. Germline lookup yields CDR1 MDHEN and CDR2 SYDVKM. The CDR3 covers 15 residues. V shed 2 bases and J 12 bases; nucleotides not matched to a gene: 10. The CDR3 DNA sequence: TGTGCCAGCAGTTTAATAGCGGGAGGCCCCCTTCGGCAGTTCTTC. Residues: CASSLIAGGPLRQFF.

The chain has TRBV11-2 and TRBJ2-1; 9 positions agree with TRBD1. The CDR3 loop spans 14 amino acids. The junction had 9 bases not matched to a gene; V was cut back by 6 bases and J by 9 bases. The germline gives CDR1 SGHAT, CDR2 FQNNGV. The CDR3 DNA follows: TGTGCCAGCAGACATGATACAGGGGGCGGTGAGCAGTTCTTC. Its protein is CASRHDTGGGEQFF.